The present T cell receptor (beta chain) was sequenced within a study of CD8+ T cells in alopecia areata. For the study at large: For the treated group, dosing was oral tofacitinib at 5 to 10 mg twice daily.

Study-wide results and limits: Lesional scalp, especially alopecia totalis/universalis, showed higher clonality than normal scalp.

Extracted from the samples, RNA was reverse transcribed into cDNA to serve as the sequencing template. The data were produced by immunoSEQ multiplex PCR, yet TCRdb's version contains in-frame clones alone and is incomplete. The sample includes roughly 130,000 clones, around 60% of them seen just once. This clone was seen more than once but under ten times. Its specificity is unknown. Germline trimming cut 2 bases from V and 5 bases from J; bases unmatched to any gene: 4. The CDR3 extends over 14 amino acids. CDR1 is SGHTA, CDR2 FQGNSA, per germline. This TCR was recovered from a human donor with alopecia areata. The sample here was CD4+ T cells sorted from blood, taken at week 0. The V gene is TRBV7-2, the J gene TRBJ2-5; 8 nucleotides line up with TRBD1. CDR3 bases: TGTGCCAGCAGCTTATCGACAGGGGCCGAGACCCAGTACTTC. It is translated as CASSLSTGAETQYF.